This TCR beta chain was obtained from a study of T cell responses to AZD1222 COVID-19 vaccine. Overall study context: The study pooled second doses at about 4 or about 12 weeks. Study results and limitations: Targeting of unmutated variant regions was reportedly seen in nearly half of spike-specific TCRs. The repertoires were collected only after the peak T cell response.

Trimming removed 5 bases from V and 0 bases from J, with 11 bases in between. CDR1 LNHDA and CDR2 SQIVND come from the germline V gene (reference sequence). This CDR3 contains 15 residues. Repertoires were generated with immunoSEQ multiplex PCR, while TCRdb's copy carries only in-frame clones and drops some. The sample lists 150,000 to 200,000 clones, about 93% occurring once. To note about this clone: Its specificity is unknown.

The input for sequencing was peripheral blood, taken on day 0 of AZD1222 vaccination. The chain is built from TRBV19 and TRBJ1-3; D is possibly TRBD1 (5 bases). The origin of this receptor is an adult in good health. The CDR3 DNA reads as TGTGCCAGTAGTTCAACAGGACGCTCTGGAAACACCATATATTTT. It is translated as CASSSTGRSGNTIYF.